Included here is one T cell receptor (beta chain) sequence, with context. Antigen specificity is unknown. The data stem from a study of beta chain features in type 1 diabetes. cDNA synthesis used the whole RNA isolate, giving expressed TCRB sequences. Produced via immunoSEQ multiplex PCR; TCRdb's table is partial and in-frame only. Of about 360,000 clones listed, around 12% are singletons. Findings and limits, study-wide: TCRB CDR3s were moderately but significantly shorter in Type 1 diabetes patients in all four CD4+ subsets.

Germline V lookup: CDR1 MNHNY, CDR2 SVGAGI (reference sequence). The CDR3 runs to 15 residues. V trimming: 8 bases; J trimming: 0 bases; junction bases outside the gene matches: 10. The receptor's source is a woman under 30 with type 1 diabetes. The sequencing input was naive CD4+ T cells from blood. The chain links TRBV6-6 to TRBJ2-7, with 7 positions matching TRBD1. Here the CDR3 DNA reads TGTGCCAGCCGCACCGGGACAGCAGCCTCCTACGAGCAGTACTTC. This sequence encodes CASRTGTAASYEQYF.